This record covers a single TCR beta chain. The data are from a study of shared clonotypes between healthy human individuals. The authors divided CD4+ cells into CD45RA+ naive and CD45RA-negative memory subsets. Germline CDR1 SGHRS, CDR2 YFSETQ. CDR3 length equals 16 residues. Trimming cost V 3 bases and J 5 bases; bases outside gene matches: 9. Profiled with immunoSEQ multiplex PCR; TCRdb holds only in-frame clones, not every one. The sample lists roughly 2,500,000 clones, more than 85% occurring once. The receptor was derived from a man younger than 35 in good health. Some clones in this sample may be carry-over from other donors' samples. The rearrangement uses TRBV5-1 and TRBJ2-3, with TRBD2 matching over 10 bases. Sequencing was done on a sample of naive CD4+ T cells from PBMCs. Subset: CD45RA+ positively selected. The CDR3 protein is CASSSLAGVVGDTQYF. The CDR3 region has the DNA TGCGCCAGCAGCTCCCTAGCGGGAGTAGTTGGAGATACGCAGTATTTT.